These 27 T cell receptor beta chains were sequenced from one sample in a study of vaccination and CD4 T cells after COVID-19 (dated 2022 in TCRdb). Reading the label with the study, this specimen's treatment or condition is: approximately 9-day PBMC culture with coronavirus spike peptide pools or control peptides (ViraFEST assay). Their antigens are not known. Libraries were constructed by PCR. Sequencing was performed on an Illumina iSeq 100. TCR sequencing of DNA from cultured CD4+ T cells used the Oncomine TCR Beta short-read assay at the Johns Hopkins FTIC core. TCRdb's own reprocessing of the public reads used fastp at Q25 and MiXCR and kept productive beta chains. Rows are unified per CDR3 protein, each entry keeping the most common DNA and genes. The sample yields roughly 22,000 distinct CDR3 sequences; about three fifths were counted once. The ten largest clonotypes hold approximately 8% of the sample.

The sequenced sample consisted of CD4+ T cells from blood, cultured in vitro. The receptors were gathered from a human donor who had recovered from COVID-19.

This sequence joins TRBV6-1 and TRBJ2-2; 7 bases are a match to TRBD1. The V and J ends lost 1 base and 5 bases, in that order; junction bases with no gene match: 4. Germline lookup yields CDR1 MNHNS and CDR2 SASEGT. The CDR3 has 15 residues. The CDR3 reads CASSEGQGRTGELFF. The CDR3 nucleotides read TGTGCCAGCAGTGAAGGACAGGGTCGGACCGGGGAGCTGTTTTTT.

The J gene is TRBJ2-7, the V gene TRBV7-2; D is perhaps TRBD2 (5 bases). The germline V gene has CDR1 SGHTA and CDR2 FQGNSA. The germline V and J ends were trimmed by 4 bases and 2 bases, with 15 bases remaining between them. This CDR3 is built from 15 residues. The CDR3 loop reads CASSSIYSEAYEQYF. The CDR3 nucleotides are TGTGCCAGCAGCTCTATTTATAGCGAAGCCTACGAGCAGTACTTC. Looking up the rest from reference TRBV7-2 and TRBJ2-7 gives the full variable domain: GAGVSQSPSNKVTEKGKDVELRCDPISGHTALYWYRQSLGQGLEFLIYFQGNSAPDKSGLPSDRFSAERTGGSVSTLTIQRTQQEDSAVYLCASSSIYSEAYEQYFGPGTRLTVT.

This clonotype was found a few times. The CDR3 DNA is TGCAGTGCCGGAAGGGATGGATCTAATCAGCCCCAGCATTTT. Translated, it gives CSAGRDGSNQPQHF. The chain employs TRBV20-1 and TRBJ1-5; unclear D gene. Between the trimmed V and J ends, which lost 6 bases and 4 bases, there was a span of 16 bases. Germline CDR1 DFQATT, CDR2 SNEGSKA (reference sequence). This CDR3 region has 14 residues.

This clonotype was counted only a few times. V gene TRBV18 combines with J gene TRBJ1-5; 9 positions match TRBD1. Germline values: CDR1 KGHSH, CDR2 LQKENI. This CDR3 contains 14 residues. The V segment lost 3 bases and the J segment 4 bases; nucleotides outside the gene matches: 1. The CDR3 loop is CASSPGQGNQPQHF. CDR3 coding DNA: TGTGCCAGCTCACCGGGACAGGGTAATCAGCCCCAGCATTTT.

The rearrangement uses TRBV6-2 or TRBV6-3 and TRBJ2-1; TRBD2 might be the D (6 bases). The CDR3 is made up of 15 amino acids. CDR1 MNHEY and CDR2 SVGEGT come from the germline V gene. Trimming stripped 7 bases from V and 4 bases from J, with 17 bases between. This CDR3 reads CASTAAGTSYNEQFF. The CDR3 DNA follows: TGTGCCAGCACAGCGGCGGGAACATCATACAATGAGCAGTTCTTC.

The chain carries TRBV28 and TRBJ2-5; 10 bases line up with TRBD1. Germline CDR1 is MDHEN and CDR2 is SYDVKM. The V gene end was trimmed by 6 bases and the J gene end by 5 bases; junction bases not matched to a gene: 3. This CDR3 has 13 residues. The CDR3 sequence is CASRTGGRETQYF. The CDR3 DNA reads TGTGCCAGCAGGACAGGGGGCCGGGAGACCCAGTACTTC.

The rearrangement links TRBV20-1 to TRBJ1-5; 7 bases are shared with TRBD1. Germline values: CDR1 DFQATT, CDR2 SNEGSKA (reference sequence). The CDR3 consists of 16 residues. Germline trimming cut 5 bases from V and 3 bases from J; bases unmatched to any gene: 13. The CDR3 sequence is CSAEGRGLNINQPQHF. The CDR3 region has the DNA TGCAGTGCTGAAGGCAGGGGGTTGAATATCAATCAGCCCCAGCATTTT.

This rearrangement joins TRBV11-3 to TRBJ2-5; tentatively, D is TRBD1 or TRBD2 (5 bases each). Deletions cut 0 bases from V and 7 bases from J, with 6 bases between. The CDR3 has 12 amino acids. The germline CDR1 and CDR2 sequences are SGHNT and YENEEA. CDR3 in DNA: TGTGCCAGCAGCTTAGATGGGACGACCCAGTACTTC. Protein product: CASSLDGTTQYF.

The gene calls are TRBV28 and TRBJ1-5, with TRBD1 identical over 7 bases. Germline lookup yields CDR1 MDHEN and CDR2 SYDVKM. V lost 1 base to trimming and J lost 4 bases; unmatched junction nucleotides: 19. This CDR3 region has 20 residues. CDR3 nucleotide sequence: TGTGCCAGCAGTTTATTCTTCTTCGGGACAGTTGGTCGGGGGAATCAGCCCCAGCATTTT. It translates to CASSLFFFGTVGRGNQPQHF.

The V call is TRBV20-1, the J call TRBJ2-7, with TRBD2 matching over 8 bases. V gave up 1 base and J gave up 5 bases; unmatched junction bases: 10. The CDR3 has 15 amino acids. Per germline, CDR1 DFQATT and CDR2 SNEGSKA (reference sequence). CDR3 region: CSARVGSGIVDEQYF. CDR3 DNA: TGCAGTGCTAGAGTTGGTAGCGGGATAGTCGACGAGCAGTACTTC.

The J gene is TRBJ1-2, the V gene TRBV6-1; tentative D call: TRBD1 (5 bases). V was trimmed by 8 bases and J by 2 bases, leaving 9 bases between them. From germline, CDR1 is MNHNS and CDR2 SASEGT. The CDR3 is 12 amino acids. For the CDR3, the DNA is TGTGCCAGCTGGGACGGCAACTATGGCTACACCTTC. Translation gives CASWDGNYGYTF.

This chain connects TRBV28 to TRBJ1-1; perhaps TRBD1 as D (5 bases). CDR1 MDHEN and CDR2 SYDVKM come from the germline V gene. CDR3 length: 13 amino acids. V lost 3 bases, J lost 1 base, and 6 bases lay in between. CDR3 amino acids: CASSFGGNTEAFF. In nucleotides, the CDR3 is TGTGCCAGCAGTTTTGGGGGGAACACTGAAGCTTTCTTT. The full variable domain, completed using reference TRBV28 and TRBJ1-1, is DVKVTQSSRYLVKRTGEKVFLECVQDMDHENMFWYRQDPGLGLRLIYFSYDVKMKEKGDIPEGYSVSREKKERFSLILESASTNQTSMYLCASSFGGNTEAFFGQGTRLTVV.

The V gene is TRBV7-8, the J gene TRBJ2-7; D perhaps matches TRBD1 (5 bases). Germline V gives CDR1 SGHVS, CDR2 FQNEAQ. This CDR3 region has 15 residues. Trimming took off 4 bases at V and 4 bases at J, with 17 bases between the two ends. This CDR3 reads CASSSSRTGYYEQYF. As DNA, the CDR3 is TGTGCCAGCAGCTCCTCCCGAACAGGTTATTACGAGCAGTACTTC. Looking up the rest from reference TRBV7-8 and TRBJ2-7 gives the full variable domain: GAGVSQSPRYKVAKRGQDVALRCDPISGHVSLFWYQQALGQGPEFLTYFQNEAQLDKSGLPSDRFFAERPEGSVSTLKIQRTQQEDSAVYLCASSSSRTGYYEQYFGPGTRLTVT.

This chain connects TRBV20-1 to TRBJ1-5, with a possible D match to TRBD1 (5 bases). Germline V CDR1 and CDR2: DFQATT, SNEGSKA (reference sequence). CDR3 length: 14 residues. The V end was cut by 0 bases, the J end by 5 bases, with 11 bases between. The CDR3 loop reads CSARDGRGYQPQHF. The CDR3 DNA reads as TGCAGTGCTAGAGATGGTAGGGGATATCAGCCCCAGCATTTT.

This chain connects TRBV18 to TRBJ2-5, with 7 bases identical to TRBD2. CDR1 and CDR2 (germline): KGHSH, LQKENI. V shed 1 base, J shed 1 base, and the junction held 18 bases outside the gene matches. The CDR3 runs to 20 residues. This chain's CDR3 is CASSPRSMLAVHASQETQYF. Here the CDR3 DNA reads TGTGCCAGCTCACCACGAAGTATGCTAGCGGTCCATGCATCCCAAGAGACCCAGTACTTC.

In this sample, this clonotype turned up a few times. The rearrangement links TRBV20-1 to TRBJ1-5; D may be TRBD1 (5 bases). From germline, CDR1 is DFQATT and CDR2 SNEGSKA (reference sequence). The CDR3 is 13 residues long. The germline V and J ends were trimmed by 6 bases and 3 bases, with 12 bases remaining between them. The CDR3 sequence is CSAPGLVNQPQHF. CDR3 coding DNA: TGCAGTGCCCCGGGACTTGTCAATCAGCCCCAGCATTTT.

The V call is TRBV25-1, the J call TRBJ1-2, with no clear D. Germline V lookup: CDR1 MGHDK, CDR2 SYGVNS. The germline V and J ends were trimmed by 4 bases and 9 bases, with 9 bases remaining between them. The CDR3 length is 11 residues. CDR3 residues: CASSVPGSYTF. CDR3 nucleotide sequence: TGTGCCAGCAGTGTGCCTGGGAGCTACACCTTC.

This clonotype occurred once. The rearrangement uses TRBV6-1 and TRBJ1-1; TRBD1 matches 7 bases. CDR1 is MNHNS, CDR2 SASEGT, per germline. This CDR3 is 14 amino acids long. Trimming cost V 6 bases and J 0 bases; bases outside gene matches: 4. In DNA, the CDR3 is TGTGCCAGCAGATCGGGACAGTTGAACACTGAAGCTTTCTTT. Its translation: CASRSGQLNTEAFF.

The V and J genes are TRBV20-1 and TRBJ2-2, with D tentatively TRBD1 (6 bases). This CDR3 is 15 amino acids long. Trimming took off 3 bases at V and 0 bases at J, with 11 bases between the two ends. In germline, CDR1 is DFQATT, CDR2 SNEGSKA (reference sequence). In DNA form, the CDR3 reads TGCAGTGCTAGGGTAGGGACAACGAACACCGGGGAGCTGTTTTTT. Protein: CSARVGTTNTGELFF.

The chain recombines TRBV7-9 with TRBJ1-2; 10 bases match TRBD1. J lost 8 bases, V lost 5 bases, and 11 bases had no gene match. The CDR3 length is 15 residues. CDR1 SEHNR and CDR2 FQNEAQ come from the germline V gene (reference sequence). In DNA form, the CDR3 reads TGTGCCAGCAGCGTCCGGGACAGGGGTGTAGAAGGCTACACCTTC. Translation: CASSVRDRGVEGYTF. Supplemented by reference TRBV7-9 and TRBJ1-2, the full variable domain reads DTGVSQNPRHKITKRGQNVTFRCDPISEHNRLYWYRQTLGQGPEFLTYFQNEAQLEKSRLLSDRFSAERPKGSFSTLEIQRTEQGDSAMYLCASSVRDRGVEGYTFGSGTRLTVV.

The chain recombines TRBV9 with TRBJ1-5; maybe TRBD1 (6 bases). V was cut by 4 bases and J by 5 bases, with 13 bases left in between. From germline, CDR1 is SGDLS and CDR2 YYNGEE. The CDR3 loop spans 14 amino acids. The CDR3 nucleotides read TGTGCCAGCAGCCGGACAGTCATTGATCAGCCCCAGCATTTT. Translating gives CASSRTVIDQPQHF.

This clonotype was counted a single time. V is TRBV20-1 and J is TRBJ1-5, with D unresolved. Germline V gene sequence: CDR1 DFQATT, CDR2 SNEGSKA (reference sequence). The V gene lost 0 bases and the J gene lost 0 bases, with 9 bases spanning the gap. CDR3 length: 15 amino acids. The CDR3 DNA reads as TGCAGTGCTAGAGATTTCCAGAATAGCAATCAGCCCCAGCATTTT. Protein product: CSARDFQNSNQPQHF.

The chain uses TRBV20-1 and TRBJ1-1; weak D call: TRBD1 (5 bases). In germline, CDR1 is DFQATT, CDR2 SNEGSKA (reference sequence). The V gene lost 1 base and the J gene lost 5 bases, with 14 bases spanning the gap. The CDR3 totals 14 residues. CDR3 sequence reads: CSARAGRVWTEAFF. As DNA, the CDR3 is TGCAGTGCTAGAGCCGGCAGGGTATGGACTGAAGCTTTCTTT.

The sample holds a few counts of this clonotype. The chain combines TRBV6-2 or TRBV6-3 with TRBJ1-6; D gene unclear. Between the trimmed V and J ends, which lost 10 bases and 10 bases, there was a span of 17 bases. The germline gives CDR1 MNHEY, CDR2 SVGEGT. The CDR3 has 13 residues. This CDR3 is CATSDGGSSPLHF. The CDR3 nucleotides are TGTGCCACCTCGGACGGTGGATCATCACCCCTCCACTTT.

This chain links TRBV7-2 with TRBJ2-1, with 9 bases aligning to TRBD2. CDR3 size: 15 residues. The germline gives CDR1 SGHTA, CDR2 FQGNSA. V gave up 5 bases and J gave up 8 bases; unmatched junction bases: 10. The CDR3 loop is CASSPEGGRAHEQFF. As DNA, the CDR3 is TGTGCCAGCAGCCCCGAAGGCGGGAGGGCCCATGAGCAGTTCTTC.

The chain combines TRBV15 with TRBJ1-1; D is possibly TRBD1 (6 bases). Trimming cost V 0 bases and J 4 bases, with 9 bases left between them. The CDR3 is made up of 14 amino acids. The germline CDR1 and CDR2 sequences are LNHNV and YYDKDF (reference sequence). CDR3 residues: CATSREGGFTEAFF. The CDR3, as DNA: TGTGCCACCAGCAGAGAAGGGGGGTTCACTGAAGCTTTCTTT.

The chain has TRBV28 and TRBJ2-7; maybe TRBD2 (5 bases). V dropped 6 bases and J dropped 7 bases, with 22 bases sitting between them. CDR1 and CDR2 from the germline V gene are MDHEN and SYDVKM. This CDR3 contains 15 residues. The CDR3 reads CASSTPTRMVGEQYF. The CDR3 DNA reads TGTGCCAGCAGCACTCCAACTAGGATGGTCGGGGAGCAGTACTTC. The whole variable domain, filled in from reference TRBV28 and TRBJ2-7, reads DVKVTQSSRYLVKRTGEKVFLECVQDMDHENMFWYRQDPGLGLRLIYFSYDVKMKEKGDIPEGYSVSREKKERFSLILESASTNQTSMYLCASSTPTRMVGEQYFGPGTRLTVT.